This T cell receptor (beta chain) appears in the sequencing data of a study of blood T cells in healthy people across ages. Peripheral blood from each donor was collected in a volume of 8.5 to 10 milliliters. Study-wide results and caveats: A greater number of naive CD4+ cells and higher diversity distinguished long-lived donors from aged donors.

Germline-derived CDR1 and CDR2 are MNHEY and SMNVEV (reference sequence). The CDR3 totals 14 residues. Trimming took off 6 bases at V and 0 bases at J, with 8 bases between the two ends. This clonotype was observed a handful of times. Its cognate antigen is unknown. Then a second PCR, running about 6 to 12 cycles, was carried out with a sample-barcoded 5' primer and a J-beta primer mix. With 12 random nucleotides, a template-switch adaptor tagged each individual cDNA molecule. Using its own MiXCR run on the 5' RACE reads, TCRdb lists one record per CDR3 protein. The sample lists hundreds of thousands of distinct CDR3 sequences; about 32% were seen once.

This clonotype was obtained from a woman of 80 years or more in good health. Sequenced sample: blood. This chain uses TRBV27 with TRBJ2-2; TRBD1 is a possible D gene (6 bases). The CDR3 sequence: CASSWGPNTGELFF. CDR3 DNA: TGTGCCAGCAGCTGGGGGCCGAACACCGGGGAGCTGTTTTTT.